This T cell receptor beta chain was recovered during a study of T-cell reconstitution after alpha-beta-depleted transplantation in children. Study conclusions and caveats: At the one-year point after transplant, T-cell counts and TCRbeta diversity were found to come mostly from T cells that had been newly produced. It was reported that alpha-beta T cells came from several hundred expanded graft clones (about two months after transplant).

Trimming left V 1 base short and J 4 bases short, with 10 bases between. The V gene's germline CDR1 is DFQATT and CDR2 SNEGSKA (reference sequence). CDR3 length: 14 amino acids. Unique molecular identifiers were used in preparing the TCRbeta library. TCRdb re-called the PCR reads with MiXCR, one entry per CDR3 protein. The sample comprises more than 400,000 distinct CDR3 sequences, roughly an eighth of which are singletons, and 12% to 15% rests with the top ten. This clonotype was seen more than once but under ten times. The antigen is not known. The rearrangement uses TRBV20-1 and TRBJ2-2; D might be TRBD2 (6 bases). The sequences come from PBMCs, mostly from graft donor cells, collected 180 days after TCRalphabeta/CD19-depleted stem cell transplant. This clonotype originated in a female patient aged 2-10 years who had a stem cell transplant for aplastic anemia, so the T cells may come from the graft donor. DNA of the CDR3: TGCAGTGCTAGAGTTCGGGGGAGCACCGGGGAGCTGTTTTTT. Its protein is CSARVRGSTGELFF.